The 28 T cell receptor beta chains listed next were all sequenced from one sample in a study of OX40 agonist ivuxolimab in advanced cancers. Measured with immunoSEQ multiplex PCR; TCRdb has only the in-frame clones, and not every one. The sample shows 20,000 to 30,000 clones, 70% to 90% of them seen only once. The sample was CD4+ or CD8+ T cells sorted from blood, taken in a trial of the OX40 agonist ivuxolimab. The receptor set was obtained from an adult with an advanced solid tumor such as melanoma, head and neck, liver or kidney cancer.

The chain employs TRBV5-5 and TRBJ2-7; tentatively, D is TRBD2 (6 bases). This CDR3 has 16 amino acids. Per germline, CDR1 SGHKS and CDR2 YYEKEE (reference sequence). The V end was cut by 1 base, the J end by 1 base, with 15 bases between. The CDR3 bases are TGTGCCAGCAGCTTGCCCCGGGACTCTCCGTCCTACGAGCAGTACTTC. It specifies CASSLPRDSPSYEQYF.

V is TRBV5-1 and J is TRBJ2-1, with 9 nucleotides matching TRBD1. Germline V gives CDR1 SGHRS, CDR2 YFSETQ. V gave up 6 bases and J gave up 7 bases; unmatched junction bases: 5. This CDR3 spans 13 amino acids. The CDR3 DNA is TGCGCCAGCATAGGGACAGGGAGGAATGAGCAGTTCTTC. Its translation: CASIGTGRNEQFF.

This chain joins TRBV9 and TRBJ2-1; weak D call: TRBD2 (5 bases). The V end lost 3 bases, the J end lost 3 bases, and 13 bases lay between the germline ends. CDR1 and CDR2 from the germline V gene are SGDLS and YYNGEE. CDR3 length: 15 amino acids. CDR3 coding DNA: TGTGCCAGCAGCGCGGCCGGACTCTTCTACAATGAGCAGTTCTTC. This encodes CASSAAGLFYNEQFF.

The chain has TRBV29-1 and TRBJ2-1; a possible D gene is TRBD1 (6 bases). V gave up 7 bases and J gave up 0 bases, with 13 bases separating them. Germline loops: CDR1 SQVTM, CDR2 ANQGSEA. The CDR3 extends over 14 amino acids. The CDR3 loop reads CSATGRNSYNEQFF. The CDR3 DNA reads as TGCAGCGCAACAGGGAGAAACTCCTACAATGAGCAGTTCTTC.

The chain carries TRBV29-1 and TRBJ2-2; 7 bases match TRBD1. J lost 2 bases, V lost 6 bases, and 6 bases had no gene match. This CDR3 is 14 amino acids long. Per germline, CDR1 SQVTM and CDR2 ANQGSEA. As DNA, the CDR3 is TGCAGCGTGGCCGGGACAGATAACACCGGGGAGCTGTTTTTT. Translation gives CSVAGTDNTGELFF.

J is TRBJ1-3 and V is TRBV10-3, with D uncertain. CDR1 is ENHRY and CDR2 is SYGVKD in the germline V gene. The CDR3 runs 16 residues. V was clipped by 4 bases and J by 0 bases, with 13 bases between them. The CDR3 DNA reads TGTGCCATCAGTGGATCCCTCACAGACTCTGGAAACACCATATATTTT. This translates into CAISGSLTDSGNTIYF.

CDR3 loop: CASSLSPLVHNEQFF. As DNA, the CDR3 is TGTGCCAGCAGCCTAAGCCCGTTGGTCCACAATGAGCAGTTCTTC. The chain joins TRBV6-5 to TRBJ2-1, with D unclear. Per the germline V gene, CDR1 is MNHEY and CDR2 is SVGAGI. The CDR3 is 15 amino acids. Trimming removed 6 bases from V and 5 bases from J, with 17 bases in between.

This chain uses TRBV5-4 with TRBJ2-1; 8 bases are a match to TRBD1. In germline, CDR1 is SGHNT, CDR2 YYREEE (reference sequence). The CDR3 contains 14 residues. Trimming at V came to 4 bases and at J to 7 bases, leaving 7 bases not matched to a gene. In DNA, the CDR3 is TGTGCCAGCAGCCCCCGGGACAGGCATAATGAGCAGTTCTTC. This gives the protein CASSPRDRHNEQFF. Combining the CDR3 with reference TRBV5-4 and TRBJ2-1 gives the whole variable domain ETGVTQSPTHLIKTRGQQVTLRCSSQSGHNTVSWYQQALGQGPQFIFQYYREEENGRGNFPPRFSGLQFPNYSSELNVNALELDDSALYLCASSPRDRHNEQFFGPGTRLTVL.

The rearrangement links TRBV16 to TRBJ1-2; 9 bases line up with TRBD1. From germline, CDR1 is KGHSY and CDR2 FQNENV. The CDR3 spans 15 residues. V was clipped by 4 bases and J by 2 bases; unmatched bases: 5. The chain's CDR3 is CASSPQGAKNYGYTF. The CDR3 region has the DNA TGTGCCAGCAGCCCACAGGGGGCAAAGAACTATGGCTACACCTTC.

The V and J genes are TRBV29-1 and TRBJ2-7; possibly TRBD2 for D (5 bases). V lost 4 bases and J lost 0, with 10 bases in between. The CDR3 covers 13 residues. From germline, CDR1 is SQVTM and CDR2 ANQGSEA. The CDR3 nucleotides read TGCAGCGTTGTCGGGGAAAACTCCTACGAGCAGTACTTC. It codes for CSVVGENSYEQYF.

V gene TRBV7-9 combines with J gene TRBJ1-2, with 10 bases aligning to TRBD1. The CDR3 is made up of 15 amino acids. After removal of 1 base from V and 3 bases from J, the junction contained 2 bases not matched to a gene. Germline CDR1 reads SEHNR; CDR2 reads FQNEAQ (reference sequence). CDR3 sequence reads: CASSLGDRGDYGYTF. Written as DNA, the CDR3 is TGTGCCAGCAGCTTAGGGGACAGGGGTGACTATGGCTACACCTTC.

The rearrangement links TRBV29-1 to TRBJ2-2; either TRBD1 or TRBD2 may fit D (5 bases each). Trimming took off 6 bases at V and 6 bases at J, with 20 bases between the two ends. Germline V gene lookup returns CDR1 SQVTM and CDR2 ANQGSEA. This CDR3 region has 15 residues. CDR3 nucleotides: TGCAGCGTAGGAGAGGGGCTTGGAGTAGCCGGGGAGCTGTTTTTT. Encoded protein: CSVGEGLGVAGELFF.

The sample holds one count of this clone. This chain links TRBV2 with TRBJ2-7, with D hard to call. V was trimmed by 7 bases and J by 3 bases, leaving 16 bases between them. The germline V gene encodes CDR1 SNHLY and CDR2 FYNNEI. The length of the CDR3 is 14 residues. CDR3 DNA sequence: TGTGCCAGCACCGAAGGTTCCGAATACTACGAGCAGTACTTC. Translating it yields CASTEGSEYYEQYF.

A note on this clone: The junction and the germline gene differ at one end; a read error may be behind it. The rearrangement links TRBV5-5 to TRBJ2-5, with D unresolved. The CDR3 contains 13 residues. The germline CDR1 and CDR2 sequences are SGHKS and YYEKEE (reference sequence). The CDR3, as DNA: TGTGCCAGCAGTTTGGTAGTTGGGGAGACCCAGTACTTC. As protein: CASSLVVGETQYF.

V usage is TRBV9 and J usage is TRBJ2-2; no definite D call. V lost 2 bases, J lost 1 base, and 9 bases lay in between. Germline assignment: CDR1 SGDLS and CDR2 YYNGEE. This CDR3 spans 15 amino acids. CDR3 residues: CASSVDVLNTGELFF. In DNA, the CDR3 is TGTGCCAGCAGCGTGGACGTTTTGAACACCGGGGAGCTGTTTTTT.

The chain is built from TRBV6-5 and TRBJ1-1, with D hard to call. Trimming took 0 bases from V and 1 from J, leaving 3 bases between them. Germline CDR1 and CDR2: MNHEY and SVGAGI. The CDR3 runs to 13 residues. The DNA of the CDR3 is TGTGCCAGCAGTTACTCGCGGAACACTGAAGCTTTCTTT. Protein: CASSYSRNTEAFF.

The V call is TRBV10-3, the J call TRBJ2-5; 11 positions agree with TRBD1. From germline, CDR1 is ENHRY and CDR2 SYGVKD. After removal of 11 bases from V and 0 bases from J, the junction contained 11 bases not matched to a gene. The CDR3 has 16 amino acids. The CDR3 loop reads CASTGDRGAYQETQYF. CDR3 sequence (DNA): TGTGCCTCAACCGGGGACAGGGGGGCCTACCAAGAGACCCAGTACTTC.

The chain uses TRBV30 and TRBJ1-1; D ambiguous. The CDR3 covers 12 residues. V lost 2 bases and J lost 6, with 10 bases in between. Germline CDR1 GTSNPN, CDR2 SVGIG (reference sequence). The CDR3: CAWSSVAPEAFF. DNA for the CDR3: TGTGCCTGGAGTTCAGTAGCCCCTGAAGCTTTCTTT.

J is TRBJ2-1 and V is TRBV7-2; 11 positions match TRBD2. CDR1 and CDR2 (germline): SGHTA, FQGNSA. V dropped 3 bases and J dropped 8; count of bases not matched to a gene: 6. The CDR3 totals 15 residues. CDR3 amino acids: CASSLGLAGGYEQFF. CDR3 DNA sequence: TGTGCCAGCAGCTTGGGTCTAGCGGGAGGCTATGAGCAGTTCTTC.

As for this clone: At one end the junction does not follow the germline gene, possibly because of a read error. J is TRBJ1-1 and V is TRBV29-1, with 7 bases aligning to TRBD1. Germline assignment: CDR1 SQVTM and CDR2 ANQGSEA. The CDR3 is 13 amino acids. CDR3 in amino acids: CSGEQGLGTEAFF. CDR3 coding DNA: TGCAGCGGTGAACAGGGGTTGGGCACTGAAGCTTTCTTT.

The chain carries TRBV7-9 and TRBJ1-1, with TRBD1 matching 9 bases. This CDR3 is 16 amino acids long. Looked up from germline, CDR1 is SEHNR and CDR2 is FQNEAQ (reference sequence). V lost 5 bases to trimming and J lost 3 bases; unmatched junction nucleotides: 10. The CDR3: CASSRAGQGKYTEAFF. CDR3 in DNA: TGTGCCAGCAGCCGAGCGGGACAGGGAAAATACACTGAAGCTTTCTTT.

J is TRBJ2-3 and V is TRBV19; the D is unclear. CDR1 is LNHDA and CDR2 is SQIVND in the germline V gene (reference sequence). This CDR3 has 16 residues. With 8 bases removed from V and 0 bases from J, the gap between germline ends came to 18 bases. The CDR3 protein is CASRPLPSTSTDTQYF. CDR3 DNA: TGTGCCAGTCGCCCCTTGCCGAGTACTAGCACAGATACGCAGTATTTT.

The chain recombines TRBV5-5 with TRBJ2-7; D gene unclear. Trimming removed 2 bases from V and 5 bases from J, with 8 bases in between. This CDR3 is 12 amino acids long. Per germline, CDR1 SGHKS and CDR2 YYEKEE (reference sequence). CDR3 sequence reads: CASSLPTDEQYF. For the CDR3, the DNA is TGTGCCAGCAGCTTACCGACTGACGAGCAGTACTTC. The variable domain in full, completed from reference TRBV5-5 and TRBJ2-7, reads DAGVTQSPTHLIKTRGQQVTLRCSPISGHKSVSWYQQVLGQGPQFIFQYYEKEERGRGNFPDRFSARQFPNYSSELNVNALLLGDSALYLCASSLPTDEQYFGPGTRLTVT.

V and J are TRBV19 and TRBJ2-1, with D maybe TRBD2 (7 bases). Germline values: CDR1 LNHDA, CDR2 SQIVND (reference sequence). Trimming pared 7 bases from V and 4 bases from J, leaving 14 bases between. The CDR3 contains 14 residues. The CDR3, as DNA: TGTGCCAGTAAGGGGGGGACCATTTACAATGAGCAGTTCTTC. Translating it yields CASKGGTIYNEQFF.

The chain couples TRBV11-2 to TRBJ2-3; possible D gene TRBD2, 5 bases. Trimming pared 5 bases from V and 5 bases from J, leaving 8 bases between. The CDR3 length is 12 residues. CDR1 and CDR2 from the germline V gene are SGHAT and FQNNGV. The CDR3 DNA is TGTGCCAGCAGCCATGCGGGAGATACGCAGTATTTT. Amino acids: CASSHAGDTQYF.

This clone was seen a handful of times. The chain links TRBV2 to TRBJ2-1; D is tentatively TRBD1 or TRBD2 (5 bases each). CDR3 length: 16 residues. Germline CDR1 reads SNHLY; CDR2 reads FYNNEI. Trimming took off 3 bases at V and 2 bases at J, with 14 bases between the two ends. The CDR3 sequence: CASSDLPGGTYNEQFF. The CDR3 DNA is TGTGCCAGCAGTGATCTCCCTGGGGGTACCTACAATGAGCAGTTCTTC. Full variable domain (missing parts from reference TRBV2 and TRBJ2-1): EPEVTQTPSHQVTQMGQEVILRCVPISNHLYFYWYRQILGQKVEFLVSFYNNEISEKSEIFDDQFSVERPDGSNFTLKIRSTKLEDSAMYFCASSDLPGGTYNEQFFGPGTRLTVL.

The genes are TRBV27 and TRBJ2-7; 8 bases line up with TRBD2. The CDR3 extends over 14 amino acids. Trimming at V came to 1 base and at J to 3 bases, leaving 2 bases not matched to a gene. Looked up from germline, CDR1 is MNHEY and CDR2 is SMNVEV (reference sequence). As DNA, the CDR3 is TGTGCCAGCAGTTTATTCGCGGGGGGCTACGAGCAGTACTTC. It is translated as CASSLFAGGYEQYF.

V usage is TRBV7-8 and J usage is TRBJ2-7, with 7 bases identical to TRBD1. This CDR3 has 15 residues. Per the germline V gene, CDR1 is SGHVS and CDR2 is FQNEAQ. V shed 4 bases and J 6 bases; nucleotides not matched to a gene: 12. For the CDR3, the DNA is TGTGCCAGCAGCTGGCAACCGGACCCAGGGGGCGAGCAGTACTTC. It yields the protein CASSWQPDPGGEQYF.